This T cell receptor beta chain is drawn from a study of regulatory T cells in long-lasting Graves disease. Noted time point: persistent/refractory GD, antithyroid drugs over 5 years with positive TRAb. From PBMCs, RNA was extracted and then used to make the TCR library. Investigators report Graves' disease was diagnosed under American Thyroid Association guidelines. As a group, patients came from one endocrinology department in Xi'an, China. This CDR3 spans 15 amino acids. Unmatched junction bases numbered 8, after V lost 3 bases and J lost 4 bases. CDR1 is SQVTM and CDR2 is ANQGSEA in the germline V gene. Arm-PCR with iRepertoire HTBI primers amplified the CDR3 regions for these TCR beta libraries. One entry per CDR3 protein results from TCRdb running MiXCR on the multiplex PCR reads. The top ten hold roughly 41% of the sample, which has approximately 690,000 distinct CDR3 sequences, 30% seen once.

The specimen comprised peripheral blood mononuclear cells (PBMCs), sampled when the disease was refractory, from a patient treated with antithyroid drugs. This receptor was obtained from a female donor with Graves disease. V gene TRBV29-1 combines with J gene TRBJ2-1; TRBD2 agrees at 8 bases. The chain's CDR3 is CSVDGLAGHYNEQFF. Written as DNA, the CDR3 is TGCAGCGTTGATGGTCTAGCGGGTCATTACAATGAGCAGTTCTTC.